What follows are 15 T cell receptor beta chains derived from one specimen sequenced in a study of cytomegalovirus exposure and HLA in healthy donors. PCR primers comprised 60 Vbeta and 13 Jbeta primers. This table comes from immunoSEQ multiplex PCR, and its TCRdb copy is limited to in-frame clones, with some not included. Its table lists approximately 120,000 clones. Sequencing was carried out using PBMCs. The source is a young man in good health and CMV-seronegative.

J is TRBJ2-1 and V is TRBV4-1; 7 bases map to TRBD1. With V trimmed by 2 bases and J by 7 bases, 8 bases remained unmatched. In germline, CDR1 is MGHRA, CDR2 YSYEKL. The CDR3 runs to 15 residues. CDR3 region: CASSQLMTGPNEQFF. The CDR3, as DNA: TGCGCCAGCAGCCAACTGATGACAGGGCCAAATGAGCAGTTCTTC.

The V gene is TRBV5-1, the J gene TRBJ1-1, with D possibly TRBD1 on 5 matching bases. V was shortened by 4 bases and J by 3 bases, with 16 bases between the two germline ends. CDR1 and CDR2 (germline): SGHRS, YFSETQ. This CDR3 contains 15 residues. In nucleotides, the CDR3 is TGCGCCAGCAGCGACAGTTACTTACGGGACACTGAAGCTTTCTTT. Encoded protein: CASSDSYLRDTEAFF.

This chain joins TRBV6-4 and TRBJ1-2; perhaps TRBD1 as D (5 bases). The CDR3 has 14 amino acids. Trimming took 6 bases from V and 4 from J, leaving 15 bases between them. CDR1 is MRHNA and CDR2 is SNTAGT in the germline V gene. The CDR3 loop is CASREEGRGYGYTF. In DNA form, the CDR3 reads TGTGCCAGCAGGGAGGAGGGGAGAGGCTATGGCTACACCTTC.

The chain couples TRBV10-3 to TRBJ1-1, with a weak D call TRBD1 (5 bases). CDR3 length: 12 amino acids. V was clipped by 10 bases and J by 4 bases, with 13 bases between them. Germline CDR1 is ENHRY and CDR2 is SYGVKD. The CDR3 DNA follows: TGTGCCACGCAGACAGCGGGCACTGAAGCTTTCTTT. Translated: CATQTAGTEAFF.

The rearrangement uses TRBV7-9 and TRBJ2-7; 11 nucleotides match TRBD1. The CDR3 consists of 16 residues. CDR1 is SEHNR, CDR2 FQNEAQ, per germline (reference sequence). V was clipped by 4 bases and J by 2 bases; unmatched bases: 7. The CDR3 coding sequence is TGTGCCAGCAGCTCGACCGGGACAGGGGGTGCCTACGAGCAGTACTTC. It codes for CASSSTGTGGAYEQYF.

The V call is TRBV29-1, the J call TRBJ1-2; D gene unclear. The CDR3 has 12 amino acids. CDR1 and CDR2 from the germline V gene are SQVTM and ANQGSEA. V lost 4 bases to trimming and J lost 4 bases, with 10 bases between them. This chain's CDR3 is CSVVDGAYGYTF. For the CDR3, the DNA is TGCAGCGTTGTCGACGGAGCCTATGGCTACACCTTC.

The chain is built from TRBV9 and TRBJ2-7; 7 nucleotides match TRBD1. CDR1 and CDR2 (germline): SGDLS, YYNGEE. CDR3 length: 15 residues. V was clipped by 0 bases and J by 1 base; unmatched bases: 4. The chain's CDR3 is CASSVGRDSSYEQYF. As DNA, the CDR3 is TGTGCCAGCAGCGTAGGCCGGGACAGTTCCTACGAGCAGTACTTC.

V usage is TRBV9 and J usage is TRBJ2-7; D gene uncertain. V gave up 0 bases and J gave up 3 bases, with 7 bases separating them. Germline CDR1 reads SGDLS; CDR2 reads YYNGEE. The CDR3 covers 13 residues. The CDR3 region has the DNA TGTGCCAGCAGCGTAGGCAGTCTCTACGAGCAGTACTTC. Its translation is CASSVGSLYEQYF.

The chain combines TRBV5-1 with TRBJ2-1; TRBD2 agrees at 8 bases. J gave up 1 base and V 5 bases, and 8 bases lay outside the gene matches. This CDR3 region has 16 residues. Germline V lookup: CDR1 SGHRS, CDR2 YFSETQ. In nucleotides, the CDR3 is TGCGCCAGCAGTTCGCAGCGGGGGCGTTCCTACAATGAGCAGTTCTTC. It yields the protein CASSSQRGRSYNEQFF.

The rearrangement uses TRBV9 and TRBJ2-1; possibly TRBD2 for D (6 bases). Germline-derived CDR1 and CDR2 are SGDLS and YYNGEE. Deletions cut 0 bases from V and 7 bases from J, with 14 bases between. CDR3 length equals 15 residues. CDR3 sequence reads: CASSVGLAEFNEQFF. CDR3 coding DNA: TGTGCCAGCAGCGTAGGGTTAGCGGAGTTTAATGAGCAGTTCTTC.

This rearrangement joins TRBV2 to TRBJ2-3; no reliable D call. Trimming removed 6 bases at V and 3 bases at J, with 10 bases between. The CDR3 extends over 13 amino acids. Per germline, CDR1 SNHLY and CDR2 FYNNEI. CDR3 DNA sequence: TGTGCCAGCAGCTACGCCGTGACAGATACGCAGTATTTT. Translation gives CASSYAVTDTQYF.

The rearrangement links TRBV27 to TRBJ1-4; a weak D match, TRBD1 (6 bases). Germline V lookup: CDR1 MNHEY, CDR2 SMNVEV (reference sequence). The CDR3 is 15 amino acids. V lost 5 bases and J 8 bases, leaving 18 bases between the germline ends. In DNA, the CDR3 is TGTGCCAGCAGTAACCGACAGGACCTTCAGGAAAAACTGTTTTTT. Its protein product is CASSNRQDLQEKLFF. The full variable domain, with the rest looked up from reference TRBV27 and TRBJ1-4, is EAQVTQNPRYLITVTGKKLTVTCSQNMNHEYMSWYRQDPGLGLRQIYYSMNVEVTDKGDVPEGYKVSRKEKRNFPLILESPSPNQTSLYFCASSNRQDLQEKLFFGSGTQLSVL.

The chain combines TRBV6-5 with TRBJ2-5, with a possible D match to TRBD1 (5 bases). This CDR3 spans 14 amino acids. Germline CDR1 MNHEY, CDR2 SVGAGI. V was cut by 4 bases and J by 1 base, with 10 bases left in between. The CDR3 here is CASSSWGSQETQYF. The DNA of the CDR3 is TGTGCCAGCAGTTCGTGGGGCAGCCAAGAGACCCAGTACTTC.

Comments on this clone: The same CDR3 can be traced to other DNA sequences in this sample. V usage is TRBV5-1 and J usage is TRBJ2-5; D unclear. This CDR3 has 15 amino acids. V was pared by 0 bases and J by 2 bases, with 11 bases between. The germline gives CDR1 SGHRS, CDR2 YFSETQ. The CDR3 coding sequence is TGCGCCAGCAGCTTGGCAGGAACCGATCAAGAGACCCAGTACTTC. It yields the protein CASSLAGTDQETQYF.

The chain links TRBV18 to TRBJ1-1; a possible D gene is TRBD1 (6 bases). Looked up from germline, CDR1 is KGHSH and CDR2 is LQKENI. Between the trimmed V and J ends, which lost 6 bases and 1 base, there was a span of 9 bases. This CDR3 has 13 amino acids. In DNA form, the CDR3 reads TGTGCCAGCTCCCCCAGGGGGAACACTGAAGCTTTCTTT. Translation gives CASSPRGNTEAFF. Full variable domain (rest looked up from reference TRBV18 and TRBJ1-1): NAGVMQNPRHLVRRRGQEARLRCSPMKGHSHVYWYRQLPEEGLKFMVYLQKENIIDESGMPKERFSAEFPKEGPSILRIQQVVRGDSAAYFCASSPRGNTEAFFGQGTRLTVV.